This T cell receptor (beta chain) was sequenced in a study of shared clonotypes between healthy human individuals. The overall study: Participating donors consisted of a couple of women and a few men aged 18 to 49.

Whole-study results and caveats: Naive CD4 clonotypes were shared across a few donors at around 5%.

A note on this clone: The antigen remains unidentified.

Each subset's genomic DNA was split evenly across several immunoSEQ plates. Sequencing was performed with immunoSEQ multiplex PCR; in TCRdb, only in-frame clones are kept and a portion is missing. The table has about 610,000 clones, approximately 96% seen once. As defined, naive CD8 cells were CD45RO-negative and positively selected for CCR7, with terminally differentiated effector memory CD45RA+ cells excluded. Germline loops: CDR1 SEHNR, CDR2 FQNEAQ (reference sequence). V lost 4 bases and J lost 4; bases outside the gene matches: 13. The CDR3 runs 17 residues. This chain uses TRBV7-9 with TRBJ1-1; TRBD1 agrees at 9 bases. The sample was naive CD8+ T cells sorted from blood. This receptor was obtained from a woman in her twenties or thirties in good health. CDR3 loop: CASSWTRDREGGTEAFF. In DNA, the CDR3 is TGTGCCAGCAGCTGGACCAGGGACAGGGAAGGGGGCACTGAAGCTTTCTTT. Filled out from reference TRBV7-9 and TRBJ1-1, the complete variable domain reads DTGVSQNPRHKITKRGQNVTFRCDPISEHNRLYWYRQTLGQGPEFLTYFQNEAQLEKSRLLSDRFSAERPKGSFSTLEIQRTEQGDSAMYLCASSWTRDREGGTEAFFGQGTRLTVV.